This T cell receptor beta chain was sequenced for a study of regulatory T cells in long-lasting Graves disease. Sample time point: newly diagnosed GD, antithyroid drugs for less than 3 months. RNA from PBMCs was the source of the TCR library. Patients hailed from an endocrinology department in Xi'an, China. EDTA tubes collected around 10 milliliters of peripheral blood. Germline CDR1 reads SGHNT; CDR2 reads YYREEE (reference sequence). With V trimmed by 3 bases and J by 9 bases, 9 bases remained unmatched. The CDR3 runs to 15 residues. In building TCR beta libraries, iRepertoire HTBI primers were used together with Arm-PCR of CDR3 regions. TCRdb ran MiXCR on the multiplex PCR reads and lists one entry per CDR3 protein. The sample carries 350,000 to 550,000 distinct CDR3 sequences, less than 20% recorded once. This clonotype has more than one count but fewer than ten. No antigen is known for it. Study-level results: New patients shared approximately 930 public clonotypes, fewer than the roughly 3,000 shared by persistent patients. Rather than thyroid tissue, only peripheral blood underwent study.

This sample was shared with a second study, whose subject was T cells in Graves' hyperthyroidism and ophthalmopathy.

This TCR derives from a woman aged 18-35 years with Graves disease. This specimen was peripheral blood mononuclear cells (PBMCs), taken at new diagnosis, from a patient treated with antithyroid drugs. The genes are TRBV5-4 and TRBJ1-6; 7 bases agree with TRBD1. The CDR3 bases are TGTGCCAGCAGCTCAGGGGGGGAAATAAGTTCACCCCTCCACTTT. Translation: CASSSGGEISSPLHF.